These 26 T cell receptor beta chains came from one sample sequenced in a study of T cell responses to AZD1222 COVID-19 vaccine. Assay: immunoSEQ multiplex PCR; the TCRdb copy retains only in-frame clones and omits some. Of some 94,000 clones in the sample, 70% to 90% were seen once. The sequencing here drew on peripheral blood, taken on day 0 of AZD1222 vaccination. Every receptor here comes from an adult in good health.

CDR3 protein: CASSETDTQYF. The CDR3 nucleotides are TGTGCCAGCAGTGAAACAGATACGCAGTATTTT. The J gene is TRBJ2-3, the V gene TRBV25-1, with D hard to call. Germline V gene lookup returns CDR1 MGHDK and CDR2 SYGVNS. V was trimmed by 2 bases and J by 3 bases, leaving 0 bases between them. CDR3 length equals 11 residues.

This clone was seen once. The chain recombines TRBV7-3 with TRBJ1-1, with 7 bases lining up with TRBD1. The CDR3 has 16 residues. The junction had 14 bases not matched to a gene; V was cut back by 5 bases and J by 5 bases. Germline CDR1 SGHTA, CDR2 FQGTGA. DNA for the CDR3: TGTGCCAGCAGCACCCGTCCGGGACAGATGAGGACTGAAGCTTTCTTT. Translation: CASSTRPGQMRTEAFF.

V usage is TRBV15 and J usage is TRBJ2-2, with 8 bases fitting TRBD1. CDR1 and CDR2 from the germline V gene are LNHNV and YYDKDF (reference sequence). The CDR3 sequence is 15 residues long. V was clipped by 5 bases and J by 4 bases; unmatched bases: 6. DNA for the CDR3: TGTGCCACCAGCCGACGACAGGGGAGCACCGGGGAGCTGTTTTTT. Protein sequence: CATSRRQGSTGELFF.

This chain connects TRBV9 to TRBJ2-2; TRBD1 might be the D (5 bases). The V gene's germline CDR1 is SGDLS and CDR2 YYNGEE. The CDR3 is 13 residues long. Trimming stripped 3 bases from V and 6 bases from J, with 9 bases between. For the CDR3, the DNA is TGTGCCAGCAGCGAGGCAGGGTCCGGGGAGCTGTTTTTT. Its protein product is CASSEAGSGELFF. The variable domain in full, completed from reference TRBV9 and TRBJ2-2, reads DSGVTQTPKHLITATGQRVTLRCSPRSGDLSVYWYQQSLDQGLQFLIQYYNGEERAKGNILERFSAQQFPDLHSELNLSSLELGDSALYFCASSEAGSGELFFGEGSRLTVL.

The V gene is TRBV7-9, the J gene TRBJ1-1; 8 positions match TRBD1. Losses at the gene ends were 5 bases for V and 6 bases for J; bases not matched to a gene: 8. This CDR3 is 14 amino acids long. The germline gives CDR1 SEHNR, CDR2 FQNEAQ (reference sequence). CDR3 DNA sequence: TGTGCCAGCAGCCCGCCGACAGGGGTTTCTGAAGCTTTCTTT. It encodes CASSPPTGVSEAFF.

CDR3 amino acids: CSARIVNEQYF. CDR3 coding DNA: TGCAGTGCTAGGATTGTGAACGAGCAGTACTTC. The V gene is TRBV20-1, the J gene TRBJ2-7; no reliable D call. The CDR3 is 11 amino acids. Trimming took off 3 bases at V and 5 bases at J, with 8 bases between the two ends. Germline assignment: CDR1 DFQATT and CDR2 SNEGSKA (reference sequence).

J is TRBJ1-2 and V is TRBV6-5; maybe TRBD1 (5 bases). Germline CDR1 MNHEY, CDR2 SVGAGI. Trimming left V 2 bases short and J 3 bases short, with 16 bases between. The length of the CDR3 is 16 residues. Written as DNA, the CDR3 is TGTGCCAGCAGTTACGGGCCAGGGCCGGGTTACTATGGCTACACCTTC. Translated, it gives CASSYGPGPGYYGYTF.

On this clone: The junction differs from germline at one of its ends, possibly a read error. The chain recombines TRBV7-7 with TRBJ2-7; D may be TRBD2 (6 bases). CDR3 length: 15 residues. Germline-derived CDR1 and CDR2 are SSHAT and FNYEAQ (reference sequence). This CDR3 is CASSLSGAGSSEQYF. The CDR3 region has the DNA TGTGCTAGCAGCTTGAGTGGAGCCGGGAGCTCCGAGCAGTACTTC.

The V gene is TRBV5-6, the J gene TRBJ1-2; weak D call: TRBD1 (5 bases). The CDR3 has 13 residues. CDR1 is SGHDT and CDR2 is YYEEEE in the germline V gene. With 4 bases removed from V and 6 bases from J, the gap between germline ends came to 13 bases. The CDR3 region is CASSQGARDGYTF. Here the CDR3 DNA reads TGTGCCAGCAGCCAAGGGGCACGAGATGGCTACACCTTC.

The chain recombines TRBV6-1 with TRBJ1-1; the D is unclear. Germline CDR1 and CDR2: MNHNS and SASEGT. CDR3 length: 12 amino acids. The V end lost 3 bases, the J end lost 3 bases, and 5 bases lay between the germline ends. CDR3 in DNA: TGTGCCAGCAGTGAGAGGGACACTGAAGCTTTCTTT. Translated, it gives CASSERDTEAFF.

This clone was detected only a few times. V is TRBV2 and J is TRBJ2-7; D gene uncertain. Germline CDR1 reads SNHLY; CDR2 reads FYNNEI. The V end lost 5 bases, the J end lost 0 bases, and 8 bases lay between the germline ends. There are 13 residues in the CDR3. The CDR3 coding sequence is TGTGCCAGCAGTCTCCGGGTCTCCTACGAGCAGTACGTC. This encodes CASSLRVSYEQYV.

A few counts support this clone. The chain recombines TRBV11-3 with TRBJ1-4; the D is unclear. With 3 bases removed from V and 2 bases from J, the gap between germline ends came to 7 bases. The CDR3 extends over 14 amino acids. In germline, CDR1 is SGHNT, CDR2 YENEEA. CDR3: CASSFVGTNEKLFF. Written as DNA, the CDR3 is TGTGCCAGCAGCTTTGTGGGTACTAATGAAAAACTGTTTTTT.

This clone came up a few times. The rearrangement joins TRBV19 to TRBJ1-1; tentative D call: TRBD1 (5 bases). Germline loops: CDR1 LNHDA, CDR2 SQIVND (reference sequence). V was pared by 1 base and J by 7 bases, with 16 bases between. The CDR3 runs 15 residues. The CDR3 region has the DNA TGTGCCAGTAGTATAGCAGCAGGGAATTTTGGTGAAGCTTTCTTT. Its translation is CASSIAAGNFGEAFF.

This clone has just a few counts. This chain joins TRBV29-1 and TRBJ2-1; D uncertain. CDR3 length: 11 amino acids. Looked up from germline, CDR1 is SQVTM and CDR2 is ANQGSEA. Trimming pared 4 bases from V and 0 bases from J, leaving 1 base between. CDR3 sequence (DNA): TGCAGCGTTGGCTCCTACAATGAGCAGTTCTTC. This codes for CSVGSYNEQFF.

A note on this clone: Other DNA sequences in the same sample also yield this CDR3. V is TRBV12-3 or TRBV12-4 and J is TRBJ2-1; weak D call: TRBD2 (6 bases). CDR3 size: 10 residues. The germline V and J ends were trimmed by 11 bases and 9 bases, with 11 bases remaining between them. Written as DNA, the CDR3 is TGTGCCTCGGGGGTTGTTGAGCAGTTCTTC. Translation gives CASGVVEQFF.

The V and J genes are TRBV12-3 or TRBV12-4 and TRBJ1-1; 8 bases map to TRBD1. V dropped 7 bases and J dropped 4; count of bases not matched to a gene: 5. The CDR3 extends over 13 amino acids. CDR3 sequence: CASTTGGGTEAFF. Written as DNA, the CDR3 is TGTGCCAGCACCACAGGGGGGGGCACTGAAGCTTTCTTT.

The gene calls are TRBV2 and TRBJ2-7; D gene ambiguous. Trimming shortened V by 3 bases and J by 5 bases, and 8 bases separated the two germline ends. The germline V gene has CDR1 SNHLY and CDR2 FYNNEI. This CDR3 is 12 amino acids long. In DNA form, the CDR3 reads TGTGCCAGCAGTGACTCCCCTCACGAGCAGTACGTC. This sequence encodes CASSDSPHEQYV.

In its sample, this clone was seen a few times. V gene TRBV19 combines with J gene TRBJ2-1, with D tentatively TRBD2 (6 bases). This CDR3 spans 15 amino acids. The germline CDR1 and CDR2 sequences are LNHDA and SQIVND (reference sequence). V was trimmed by 3 bases and J by 8 bases, leaving 17 bases between them. As DNA, the CDR3 is TGTGCCAGTAGTATCCCAGCGGGCGCAGCGGATGAGCAGTTCTTC. As protein: CASSIPAGAADEQFF. Filled out from reference TRBV19 and TRBJ2-1, the complete variable domain reads DGGITQSPKYLFRKEGQNVTLSCEQNLNHDAMYWYRQDPGQGLRLIYYSQIVNDFQKGDIAEGYSVSREKKESFPLTVTSAQKNPTAFYLCASSIPAGAADEQFFGPGTRLTVL.

J is TRBJ1-1 and V is TRBV14, with TRBD1 matching over 7 bases. Per germline, CDR1 SGHDN and CDR2 FVKESK. Unmatched junction bases numbered 8, after V lost 3 bases and J lost 1 base. The CDR3 consists of 16 residues. CDR3 sequence: CASSQFTGQTNTEAFF. The CDR3 bases are TGTGCCAGCAGCCAGTTTACGGGACAGACGAACACTGAAGCTTTCTTT.

The chain uses TRBV4-2 and TRBJ2-3; 15 nucleotides align to TRBD2. CDR1 is LGHNA and CDR2 is YNFKEQ in the germline V gene. The CDR3 is 17 amino acids. Losses at the gene ends were 1 base for V and 4 bases for J; bases not matched to a gene: 3. CDR3 loop: CASSQGTSGRVPDTQYF. The CDR3 region has the DNA TGTGCCAGCAGCCAAGGGACTAGCGGGAGGGTCCCAGATACGCAGTATTTT.

The V call is TRBV7-8, the J call TRBJ1-2; 7 bases match TRBD1. The CDR3 totals 14 residues. V shed 5 bases, J shed 4 bases, and the junction held 7 bases outside the gene matches. Germline V gene sequence: CDR1 SGHVS, CDR2 FQNEAQ. CDR3 in amino acids: CASSTRDSSYGYTF. CDR3 in DNA: TGTGCCAGCAGCACCCGGGACAGTTCCTATGGCTACACCTTC.

The chain employs TRBV7-6 and TRBJ1-5; D is unclear. Germline V gene sequence: CDR1 SGHVS, CDR2 FNYEAQ. The V end lost 5 bases, the J end lost 5 bases, and 10 bases lay between the germline ends. CDR3 size: 13 residues. As DNA, the CDR3 is TGTGCCAGCAGCCAGCACAGAGATCAGCCCCAGCATTTT. It codes for CASSQHRDQPQHF.

The V gene is TRBV6-2 or TRBV6-3, the J gene TRBJ2-7; 10 bases agree with TRBD1. V lost 5 bases, J lost 6 bases, and 7 bases stayed unmatched. The CDR3 has 14 residues. CDR1 is MNHEY, CDR2 SVGEGT, per germline. CDR3 residues: CASSPGTGEGEQYF. The CDR3 DNA sequence: TGTGCCAGCAGTCCAGGGACAGGGGAGGGCGAGCAGTACTTC.

As regards this clone: The junction departs from the called germline gene at one end, perhaps through a read error. The chain links TRBV5-1 to TRBJ2-1; 11 bases are a match to TRBD2. The CDR3 has 15 residues. Germline CDR1 is SGHRS and CDR2 is YFSETQ. CDR3 in DNA: TGTGCCAGCAGCCCGACTAGCGGGACCTACAATGAGCAGTTCTTC. This codes for CASSPTSGTYNEQFF.

The gene calls are TRBV19 and TRBJ2-7; tentatively, D is TRBD1 (6 bases). The germline CDR1 and CDR2 sequences are LNHDA and SQIVND (reference sequence). Trimming left V 7 bases short and J 2 bases short, with 21 bases between. This CDR3 is built from 16 residues. This chain's CDR3 is CASIPYRDICPYEQYF. The CDR3, as DNA: TGTGCCAGTATTCCATACCGGGACATTTGCCCCTACGAGCAGTACTTC.

This chain joins TRBV6-5 and TRBJ2-1; 7 bases align to TRBD2. Germline V gene data show CDR1 as MNHEY and CDR2 as SVGAGI. Losses at the gene ends were 4 bases for V and 3 bases for J; bases not matched to a gene: 6. This CDR3 has 15 amino acids. This chain's CDR3 is CASSSNRGVYNEQFF. The CDR3 bases are TGTGCCAGCAGTTCGAATCGGGGGGTCTACAATGAGCAGTTCTTC.